In this sample, the clone carrying this T cell receptor (beta chain) turned up a few times. CDR1 is SGHAT, CDR2 FQNNGV, per germline. The CDR3 is 14 amino acids. V lost 3 bases and J lost 5, with 10 bases in between. The sample belongs to a study of cytomegalovirus exposure and HLA in healthy donors. Both 60 Vbeta primers and 13 Jbeta primers went into the PCR. Here immunoSEQ multiplex PCR was the method, and the copy in TCRdb shows in-frame clones only, minus some. The sample yields approximately 170,000 clones, 80% seen once. This chain joins TRBV11-2 and TRBJ2-2; a possible D gene is TRBD1 (6 bases). The sequenced sample was PBMCs. The clonotype originates from a human donor in good health. The CDR3 loop reads CASSFTQGTGELFF. CDR3 coding DNA: TGTGCCAGCAGCTTTACACAGGGAACCGGGGAGCTGTTTTTT. Combining the CDR3 with reference TRBV11-2 and TRBJ2-2 gives the whole variable domain EAGVAQSPRYKIIEKRQSVAFWCNPISGHATLYWYQQILGQGPKLLIQFQNNGVVDDSQLPKDRFSAERLKGVDSTLKIQPAKLEDSAVYLCASSFTQGTGELFFGEGSRLTVL.